This T cell receptor beta chain was recorded in a study of cytomegalovirus exposure and HLA in healthy donors. A multiplex PCR was run with 60 Vbeta primers and 13 Jbeta primers. Libraries were prepared by immunoSEQ multiplex PCR; TCRdb keeps only in-frame clonotypes and omits some of them. The profile shows roughly 180,000 clones, 78% of them singletons. In the case of this clone: Antigen: not known.

Study-wide findings and caveats: The study labeled under 200 TCR beta chains cytomegalovirus-associated.

V shed 4 bases and J shed 4 bases, with 16 bases lying between them. Germline V gives CDR1 SGHTA, CDR2 FQGNSA. CDR3 size: 15 residues. The sample comprised PBMCs. This chain joins TRBV7-2 and TRBJ1-2, with D perhaps matching TRBD1 (6 bases). The TCR sequence derives from a female donor in good health and CMV-seronegative. The CDR3 nucleotides are TGTGCCAGCAGCTCTATACAGGGATGGAGCTATGGCTACACCTTC. It translates to CASSSIQGWSYGYTF.